This T cell receptor beta chain comes out of a study of T cells after yellow fever vaccination. The table lists this clonotype with a few counts. TCRdb fed the 5' RACE reads into MiXCR, producing one record per CDR3 protein. The table lists hundreds of thousands of distinct CDR3 sequences, roughly 14% of them singletons, with over 12% in the top ten. The CDR3 has 14 residues. The V and J ends lost 0 bases and 9 bases respectively, with 15 bases between them. Germline CDR1 reads DFQATT; CDR2 reads SNEGSKA (reference sequence). The sequencing here drew on PBMCs, taken on the day of the yellow fever booster vaccination. This receptor was identified in a young man who received the YFV17D yellow fever vaccine. The chain joins TRBV20-1 to TRBJ2-1, with D unresolved. CDR3 bases: TGCAGTGCTAGAGATGGCCTCCCCCCCGTTGAGCAGTTCTTC. Amino acid sequence: CSARDGLPPVEQFF.